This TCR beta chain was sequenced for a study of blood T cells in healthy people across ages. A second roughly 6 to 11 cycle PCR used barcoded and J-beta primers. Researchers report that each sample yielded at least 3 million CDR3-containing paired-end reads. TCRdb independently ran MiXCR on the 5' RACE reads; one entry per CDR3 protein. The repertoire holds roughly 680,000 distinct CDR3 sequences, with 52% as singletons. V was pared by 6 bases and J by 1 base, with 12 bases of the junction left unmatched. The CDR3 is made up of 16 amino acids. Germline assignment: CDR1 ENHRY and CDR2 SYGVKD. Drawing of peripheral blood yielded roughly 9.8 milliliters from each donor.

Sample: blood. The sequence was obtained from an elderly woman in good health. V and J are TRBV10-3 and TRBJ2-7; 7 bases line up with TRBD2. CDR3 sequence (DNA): TGTGCCATCAGCCGGTCGAGCGGGGAAGCATCCTACGAGCAGTACTTC. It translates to CAISRSSGEASYEQYF.